This TCR beta chain was found in a study of CD8+ T cells in alopecia areata. Study overall: Skin-grafted 7-10-week-old female C3H/HeJ mice received tissue from roughly 6-12-month-old C3H/HeJ donors with spontaneous alopecia.

Study results and caveats: Lesional scalp, especially alopecia totalis/universalis, showed higher clonality than normal scalp. Scalp samples also yield sequences from resident alphabeta T cells of normal skin.

Sorting relied on CD4, CD8alpha, NKG2D, NKG2ACE and other markers applied to pooled cutaneous lymph node cells. RNA extraction was followed by reverse transcription into cDNA, which acted as the sequencing template. Libraries were prepared by immunoSEQ multiplex PCR; TCRdb keeps only in-frame clonotypes and omits some of them. This record lists over 250,000 clones, none seen once only, and the top ten clones contain less than 1.5%. The germline V gene encodes CDR1 SGHDT and CDR2 FRDEAV. The CDR3 sequence is 15 residues long. V was shortened by 5 bases and J by 3 bases, with 12 bases between the two germline ends. This clone was counted a few times. Antigen: not known. Mouse germline and gene names are used. The observed sequence ends 3 residues before the CDR3 terminus, with the missing tail filled in from the germline J gene.

The TCR originated in a C3H/HeJ mouse with alopecia areata. The mouse strain carries the MHC haplotype H2-k. The rearrangement joins TRBV14 to TRBJ1-6, with D possibly matching TRBD1 (6 bases). TRBJ1-6 has ORF status, its function being uncertain. The sample consisted of CD4+ T cells sorted from a lymph node. CDR3 DNA, as far as it was read: TGTGCCAGCAGCCCCAGGGGTGGCTATAATTCGCCC. Its protein product is CASSPRGGYNSP. The entire CDR3 is CASSPRGGYNSPLYF.